This TCR beta chain was identified during a study of metastatic and nonmetastatic thyroid tumors. This CDR3 is 15 amino acids long. Germline V gives CDR1 SEHNR, CDR2 FQNEAQ (reference sequence). V was clipped by 6 bases and J by 6 bases, with 21 bases between them. This clone appeared many times. Its antigen is not known. Study-level findings and limits: It was reported that TCR beta diversity was significantly higher in malignant thyroid tumors than benign nodules, in blood and tumor.

Per the authors' pipeline: Between-group CDR3 differences, defined by clinicopathological status, yielded a distant-metastasis classifier for papillary thyroid cancer. TCRdb called clones again from the PCR reads with MiXCR. The V and J calls and clone size come from TCRdb's table, not from the authors' own analysis. The sample has 65,000 or so clones, approximately 4.1% seen once. Patients had received no treatment of any kind before thyroid surgery. The genes are TRBV7-9 and TRBJ2-7; D is tentatively TRBD1 or TRBD2 (5 bases each). Sample: blood. The clonotype was recovered from a female donor with papillary thyroid cancer or a benign thyroid nodule (not recorded which). Some clones in this sample may be carry-over from other donors' samples. For the CDR3, the DNA is TGTGCCAGCAGGTTAACCGGGACCGAGCTAGGCGAGCAGTACTTC. Translation: CASRLTGTELGEQYF.